This T cell receptor (beta chain) is from a study of shared clonotypes between healthy human individuals. Trimming left V 2 bases short and J 0 bases short, with 13 bases between. This CDR3 is 16 amino acids long. Germline V CDR1 and CDR2: MNHNS, SASEGT. Genomic DNA of every subset was divided equally among multiple immunoSEQ plates. Repertoires were generated with immunoSEQ multiplex PCR, while TCRdb's copy carries only in-frame clones and drops some. Of millions of clones listed, just over 90% are singletons. This receptor was taken from a man aged 18 to 30 in good health. The rearrangement links TRBV6-1 to TRBJ1-2, with D tentatively TRBD1 (5 bases). Sequencing was done on a sample of naive CD4+ T cells sorted from blood. As to subset: CD45RA+ positively selected. CDR3 DNA: TGTGCCAGCAGTGAACGGCCTGGACACCCTAACTATGGCTACACCTTC. Translation: CASSERPGHPNYGYTF.